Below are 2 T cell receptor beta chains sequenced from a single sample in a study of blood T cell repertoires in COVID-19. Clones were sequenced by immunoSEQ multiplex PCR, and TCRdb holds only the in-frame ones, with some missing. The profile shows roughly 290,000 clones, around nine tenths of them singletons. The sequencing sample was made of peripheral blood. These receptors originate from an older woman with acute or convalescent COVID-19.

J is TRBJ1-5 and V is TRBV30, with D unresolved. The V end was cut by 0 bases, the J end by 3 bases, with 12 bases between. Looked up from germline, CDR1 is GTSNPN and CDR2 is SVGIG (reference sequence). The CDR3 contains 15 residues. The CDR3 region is CAWSVGRKANQPQHF. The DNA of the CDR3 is TGTGCCTGGAGTGTGGGGAGAAAGGCCAATCAGCCCCAGCATTTT.

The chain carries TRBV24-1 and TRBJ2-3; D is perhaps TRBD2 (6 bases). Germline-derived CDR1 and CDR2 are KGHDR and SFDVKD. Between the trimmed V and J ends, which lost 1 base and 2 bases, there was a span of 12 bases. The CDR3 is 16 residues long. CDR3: CATSDFGGTTTDTQYF. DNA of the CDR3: TGTGCCACCAGTGATTTCGGGGGAACTACCACAGATACGCAGTATTTT.